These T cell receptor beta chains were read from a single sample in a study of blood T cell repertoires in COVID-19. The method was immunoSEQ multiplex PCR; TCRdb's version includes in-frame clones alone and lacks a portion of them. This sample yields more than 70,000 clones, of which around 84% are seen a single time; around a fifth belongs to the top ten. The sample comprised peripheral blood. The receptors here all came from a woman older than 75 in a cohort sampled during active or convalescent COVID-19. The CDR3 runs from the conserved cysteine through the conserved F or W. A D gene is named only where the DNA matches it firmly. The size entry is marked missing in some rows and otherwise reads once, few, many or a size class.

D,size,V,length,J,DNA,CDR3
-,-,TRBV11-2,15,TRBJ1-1,TGTGCCAGCAGCTTAGGAAGGTTCGGGGGTAGTGAAGCTTTCTTT,CASSLGRFGGSEAFF
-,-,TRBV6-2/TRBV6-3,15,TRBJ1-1,TGTGCCAGCAGCAACCGAGTCGGGAAACCAACTGAAGCTTTCTTT,CASSNRVGKPTEAFF
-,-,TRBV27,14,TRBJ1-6,TGTGCCAGCAGTTTTGGGCAGGGTAATTCACCCCTCCACTTT,CASSFGQGNSPLHF
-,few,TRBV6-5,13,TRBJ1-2,TGTGCCAGCAGTTACAACGGTGCCTATGGCTACACCTTC,CASSYNGAYGYTF
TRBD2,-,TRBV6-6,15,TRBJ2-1,TGTGCCAGCACTAACGGGGCGGGAGGGTACAATGAGCAGTTCTTC,CASTNGAGGYNEQFF
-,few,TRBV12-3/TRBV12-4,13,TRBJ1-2,TGTGCCAGCAGTCTGTCTGGGAGCTATGGCTACACCTTC,CASSLSGSYGYTF
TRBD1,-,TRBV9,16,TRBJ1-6,TGTGCCAGCAGCGTAGCTGGGACAGGGAATAATTCACCCCTCCACTTT,CASSVAGTGNNSPLHF
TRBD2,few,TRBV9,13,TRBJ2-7,TGTGCCAGCAGCGTCAGGACTAGCGGCGAGCAGTACTTC,CASSVRTSGEQYF
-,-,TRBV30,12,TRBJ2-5,TGTGCCTGGAGTCAGGCCAGGGAGACCCAGTACTTC,CAWSQARETQYF
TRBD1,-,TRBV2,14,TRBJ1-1,TGTGCCAGCAGTGAAAACAGGGGCGACACTGAAGCTTTCTTT,CASSENRGDTEAFF
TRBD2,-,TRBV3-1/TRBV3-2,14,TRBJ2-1,TGTGCCAGCAGCCCAAGCGGGACTTACAATGAGCAGTTCTTC,CASSPSGTYNEQFF
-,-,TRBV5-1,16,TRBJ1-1,TGCGCCAGCAGCTTGGCCTCGGGGGGCGCAGCCACTGAAGCTTTCTTT,CASSLASGGAATEAFF
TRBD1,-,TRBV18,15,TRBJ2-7,TGTGCCAGCTCACCGGGACAGGAGAGGTCCTACGAGCAGTACTTC,CASSPGQERSYEQYF
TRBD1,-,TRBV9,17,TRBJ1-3,TGTGCCAGCAGCGTGTGGGCGGGACAGGGAGCTGGAAACACCATATATTTT,CASSVWAGQGAGNTIYF
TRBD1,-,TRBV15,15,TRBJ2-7,TGTGCCACCAGCAAACCGGGACAGGGGGCCTACGAGCAGTACTTC,CATSKPGQGAYEQYF
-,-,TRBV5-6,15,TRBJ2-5,TGTGCCAGCAGCTTAAGTCCGGCTAGGAGGGAGACCCAGTACTTC,CASSLSPARRETQYF
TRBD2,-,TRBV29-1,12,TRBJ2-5,TGCAGCGTTGGGGCGGGGGAAGAGACCCAGTACTTC,CSVGAGEETQYF
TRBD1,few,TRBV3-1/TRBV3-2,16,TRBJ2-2,TGTGCCAGCAGCCAAGTTGCAGGGGGCGCTTCCGGGGAGCTGTTTTTT,CASSQVAGGASGELFF
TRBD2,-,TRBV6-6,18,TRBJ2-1,TGTGCCAGCAGTCACCTAGCGGGAGGGACCCCTACTAAGAATGAGCAGTTCTTC,CASSHLAGGTPTKNEQFF
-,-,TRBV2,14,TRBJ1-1,TGTGCCAGCACGGGTACCAGGGTGAACACTGAAGCTTTCTTT,CASTGTRVNTEAFF
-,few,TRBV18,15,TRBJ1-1,TGTGCCAGCTCACCAGGGGGCAGTACGAACACTGAAGCTTTCTTT,CASSPGGSTNTEAFF
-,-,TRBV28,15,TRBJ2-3,TGTGCCAGCAGTTTAGCGGGGTGGAGCACAGATACGCAGTATTTT,CASSLAGWSTDTQYF
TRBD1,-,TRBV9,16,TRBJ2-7,TGTGCCAGCAGCAGGGAGGGGGGACAGGGGTCCAACGAGCAGTACTTC,CASSREGGQGSNEQYF
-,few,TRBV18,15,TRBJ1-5,TGTGCCAGCTCACGTTCTGGGGTCGGGGATCAGCCCCAGCATTTT,CASSRSGVGDQPQHF
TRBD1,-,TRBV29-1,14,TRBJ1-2,TGCAGCGATACGGCCGGGACAGGGGTAGGGGGCTACACCTTC,CSDTAGTGVGGYTF
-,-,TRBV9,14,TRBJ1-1,TGTGCCAGCAGCGCCGCAGGTAGGGGCACTGAAGCTTTCTTT,CASSAAGRGTEAFF
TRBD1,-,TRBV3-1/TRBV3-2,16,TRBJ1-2,TGTGCCAGCAGAGCCTCACAGGGGAAAGGAAACTATGGCTACACCTTC,CASRASQGKGNYGYTF
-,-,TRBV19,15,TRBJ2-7,TGTGCCAGTAGCAACCCCCGGCGGGACTCCTACGAGCAGTACTTC,CASSNPRRDSYEQYF
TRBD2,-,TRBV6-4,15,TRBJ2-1,TGTGCCAGCAGCCGACTAGCGGGAGACAGCGATGAGCAGTTCTTC,CASSRLAGDSDEQFF
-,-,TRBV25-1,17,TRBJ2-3,TGTGCCAGCAGTGAGGCGAAAAGGGGCCATGGGACAGATACGCAGTATTTT,CASSEAKRGHGTDTQYF
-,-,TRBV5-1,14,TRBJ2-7,TGCGCCAGCAGCTTGGTCCAGGGTAGGTACGAGCAGTACTTC,CASSLVQGRYEQYF
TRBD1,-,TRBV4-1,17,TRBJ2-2,TGCGCCAGCAGCCGACCGCCGGGACAGGGAGTCGGCGGGGAGCTGTTTTTT,CASSRPPGQGVGGELFF
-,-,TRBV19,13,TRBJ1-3,TGTGCCACGGAGACAGGTGCTGGAAACACCATATATTTT,CATETGAGNTIYF
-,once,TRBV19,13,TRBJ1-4,TGTGCCAGTAATACAGGATCTAATGAAAAACTGTTTTTT,CASNTGSNEKLFF
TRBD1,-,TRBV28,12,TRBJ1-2,TGTGCCAGCAGGGCGGACAGGGTTGGCTACACCTTC,CASRADRVGYTF
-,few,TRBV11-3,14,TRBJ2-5,TGTGCCAGCAGCCGTCGAGGACAGCAAGAGACCCAGTACTTC,CASSRRGQQETQYF
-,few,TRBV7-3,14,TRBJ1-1,TGTGCCAGCAGGAAGGCGGGAGGGAACACTGAAGCTTTCTTT,CASRKAGGNTEAFF
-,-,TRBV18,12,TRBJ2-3,TGTGCCAGCTCACCCCTCGGGGATACGCAGTATTTT,CASSPLGDTQYF
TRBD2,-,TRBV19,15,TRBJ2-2,TGTGCCAGTAGCCTCGGGACTAGCGGGAGCCGGGAGCTGTTTTTT,CASSLGTSGSRELFF
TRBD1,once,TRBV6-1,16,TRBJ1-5,TGTGCCAGCAGTGCGTTGAACAGGGGAAGCAATCAGCCCCAGCATTTT,CASSALNRGSNQPQHF
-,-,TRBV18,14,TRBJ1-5,TGTGCCAGCTCACCCGGGGGTACGTTCGGAGCCCAGCATTTT,CASSPGGTFGAQHF
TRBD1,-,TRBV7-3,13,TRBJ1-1,TGTGCCAGCAGCCCGCTCGGACAGGGTTTGGCTTTCTTT,CASSPLGQGLAFF
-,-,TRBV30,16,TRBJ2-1,TGTGCCTGGAGGGCCCCTCGAGGGCGGACCTACAATGAGCAGTTCTTC,CAWRAPRGRTYNEQFF
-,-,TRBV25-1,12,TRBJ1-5,TGTGCCAGCAGTGGACAAAATCAGCCCCAGCATTTT,CASSGQNQPQHF
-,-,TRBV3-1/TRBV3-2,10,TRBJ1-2,TGTGCCAGCAGCCAGGCTGGCTACACCTTC,CASSQAGYTF